The present T cell receptor beta chain was sequenced within a study of T-cell reconstitution after alpha-beta-depleted transplantation in children. Only a few counts were recorded for this clonotype. Its antigen is unidentified. Points from the study as a whole: It was surviving recipient T cells and thymic progenitors that gave some patients high TCRbeta diversity at day 60. By one year post-transplant, T-cell counts and diversity largely arose from T cells that were newly produced.

The CDR3 totals 18 residues. Germline lookup yields CDR1 MDHEN and CDR2 SYDVKM. J was trimmed by 5 bases and V by 4 bases; bases with no gene match: 14. Construction of the TCRbeta library involved unique molecular identifiers. From the PCR reads, TCRdb called clonotypes with MiXCR, one entry per CDR3 protein. The table lists about 170,000 distinct CDR3 sequences, 11% of them singletons. This specimen was PBMCs, taken before TCRalphabeta/CD19-depleted stem cell transplant. This sequence joins TRBV28 and TRBJ2-5, with 12 bases identical to TRBD2. The TCR comes from a boy between 2 and 10 years old with acute myeloid leukemia, due to receive a stem cell transplant. CDR3 residues: CASSYPTGTSGPWETQYF. CDR3 nucleotide sequence: TGTGCCAGCAGTTACCCAACAGGGACTAGCGGGCCGTGGGAGACCCAGTACTTC.